What follows are 12 T cell receptor beta chains derived from one specimen sequenced in a study of blood T cell repertoires in COVID-19. Assay used: immunoSEQ multiplex PCR; TCRdb lists only in-frame clones, some missing. The sample lists 250,000 to 300,000 clones; approximately 91% were seen once. The sample consisted of peripheral blood. The receptors were sampled from a woman aged 55-69 years with acute or convalescent COVID-19.

This clone was seen just once. The chain uses TRBV5-4 and TRBJ2-2, with D possibly being TRBD1 (5 bases). Trimming left V 0 bases short and J 0 bases short, with 9 bases between. Germline CDR1 and CDR2: SGHNT and YYREEE (reference sequence). The CDR3 is 16 residues long. The CDR3 sequence: CASSLDPGTNTGELFF. The CDR3 DNA reads TGTGCCAGCAGCTTGGACCCAGGGACGAACACCGGGGAGCTGTTTTTT.

The CDR3 DNA is TGCAGCGTTGCGGAGAATAGCAATCAGCCCCAGCATTTT. It codes for CSVAENSNQPQHF. The rearrangement uses TRBV29-1 and TRBJ1-5; D is unclear. Looked up from germline, CDR1 is SQVTM and CDR2 is ANQGSEA. This CDR3 is built from 13 residues. Deletions cut 4 bases from V and 0 bases from J, with 7 bases between. The whole variable domain, remainder taken from reference TRBV29-1 and TRBJ1-5, is SAVISQKPSRDICQRGTSLTIQCQVDSQVTMMFWYRQQPGQSLTLIATANQGSEATYESGFVIDKFPISRPNLTFSTLTVSNMSPEDSSIYLCSVAENSNQPQHFGDGTRLSIL.

The rearrangement joins TRBV3-1 (or the pseudogene TRBV3-2) to TRBJ2-7; TRBD1 might be the D (6 bases). In germline, CDR1 is LGHDT, CDR2 YNNKEL (reference sequence). Trimming took 6 bases from V and 3 from J, leaving 9 bases between them. The CDR3 consists of 12 residues. The CDR3 loop is CASSSTGYEQYF. CDR3 in DNA: TGTGCCAGCAGTTCGACAGGCTACGAGCAGTACTTC.

The CDR3: CASLGWEAQYF. The CDR3 region has the DNA TGTGCCAGCCTGGGGTGGGAGGCCCAGTACTTC. V is TRBV28 and J is TRBJ2-5; possibly TRBD2 for D (6 bases). V lost 8 bases, J lost 9 bases, and 13 bases lay in between. Looked up from germline, CDR1 is MDHEN and CDR2 is SYDVKM. The CDR3 contains 11 residues.

The gene calls are TRBV7-2 and TRBJ2-1; 10 bases are a match to TRBD2. Germline lookup yields CDR1 SGHTA and CDR2 FQGNSA. J was trimmed by 8 bases and V by 4 bases; bases with no gene match: 8. CDR3 size: 15 residues. The CDR3 reads CASSSSGSRFDEQFF. CDR3 DNA: TGTGCCAGCAGCTCTAGCGGGAGTCGGTTTGATGAGCAGTTCTTC.

The rearrangement joins TRBV5-5 to TRBJ2-1; 7 bases align to TRBD1. CDR3 length: 15 amino acids. V trimming: 0 bases; J trimming: 1 base; junction bases outside the gene matches: 1. Germline-derived CDR1 and CDR2 are SGHKS and YYEKEE (reference sequence). This CDR3 is CASSLEGQSYNEQFF. The CDR3 DNA reads TGTGCCAGCAGCTTGGAGGGACAGTCCTACAATGAGCAGTTCTTC.

The chain is built from TRBV15 and TRBJ2-1; D possibly corresponds to TRBD1 (6 bases). V shed 3 bases and J shed 1 base, with 10 bases lying between them. The germline CDR1 and CDR2 sequences are LNHNV and YYDKDF (reference sequence). This CDR3 spans 15 amino acids. The CDR3 protein is CATSSGTTSYNEQFF. CDR3 in DNA: TGTGCCACCAGCAGCGGGACAACATCCTACAATGAGCAGTTCTTC. Combining the CDR3 with reference TRBV15 and TRBJ2-1 gives the whole variable domain DAMVIQNPRYQVTQFGKPVTLSCSQTLNHNVMYWYQQKSSQAPKLLFHYYDKDFNNEADTPDNFQSRRPNTSFCFLDIRSPGLGDTAMYLCATSSGTTSYNEQFFGPGTRLTVL.

The V call is TRBV6-1, the J call TRBJ2-7, with TRBD2 as a possible D gene (6 bases). The CDR3 totals 14 residues. V was cut by 0 bases and J by 6 bases, with 12 bases left in between. Germline values: CDR1 MNHNS, CDR2 SASEGT. The CDR3 sequence is CASSEAGGSGEQYF. CDR3 sequence (DNA): TGTGCCAGCAGTGAAGCAGGAGGTAGCGGCGAGCAGTACTTC.

This clone was observed a handful of times. The chain links TRBV5-1 to TRBJ2-5; tentative D call: TRBD1 (6 bases). This CDR3 has 14 residues. V was cut by 0 bases and J by 2 bases, with 8 bases left in between. Germline CDR1 and CDR2: SGHRS and YFSETQ. CDR3 sequence (DNA): TGCGCCAGCAGCTTGGCAGGACAGCAAGAGACCCAGTACTTC. Encoded protein: CASSLAGQQETQYF.

The chain employs TRBV3-1 (or the pseudogene TRBV3-2) and TRBJ1-2; D call uncertain. The CDR3 spans 11 residues. From germline, CDR1 is LGHDT and CDR2 YNNKEL (reference sequence). V was trimmed by 3 bases and J by 8 bases, leaving 7 bases between them. CDR3 sequence reads: CASSQVRGYTF. CDR3 DNA sequence: TGTGCCAGCAGCCAGGTACGGGGCTACACCTTC.

The V gene is TRBV5-5, the J gene TRBJ2-5; 7 bases line up with TRBD1. Germline values: CDR1 SGHKS, CDR2 YYEKEE (reference sequence). Trimming removed 3 bases from V and 2 bases from J; junction bases left unmatched: 7. The CDR3 covers 15 residues. The CDR3 spells CASSSQGTRQETQYF. The DNA of the CDR3 is TGTGCCAGCAGCTCACAGGGGACCCGGCAAGAGACCCAGTACTTC.

This chain joins TRBV2 and TRBJ2-2; 9 bases fit TRBD1. Germline assignment: CDR1 SNHLY and CDR2 FYNNEI. Trimming removed 5 bases from V and 1 base from J; junction bases left unmatched: 11. The CDR3 loop spans 18 amino acids. The CDR3 region is CASSPSRLGQGNTGELFF. The CDR3 coding sequence is TGTGCCAGCAGTCCGAGCCGCCTGGGACAGGGGAACACCGGGGAGCTGTTTTTT. The whole variable domain, filled in from reference TRBV2 and TRBJ2-2, reads EPEVTQTPSHQVTQMGQEVILRCVPISNHLYFYWYRQILGQKVEFLVSFYNNEISEKSEIFDDQFSVERPDGSNFTLKIRSTKLEDSAMYFCASSPSRLGQGNTGELFFGEGSRLTVL.